Below are 26 T cell receptor beta chains sequenced from a single sample in a study of ipilimumab plus nivolumab after autologous stem cell transplantation. Here immunoSEQ multiplex PCR was the method, and the copy in TCRdb shows in-frame clones only, minus some. Of about 19,000 clones listed, 81% were seen once; the top ten hold approximately 6.6%. Sample: PBMCs, taken in a trial of ipilimumab plus nivolumab as post-transplant consolidation. The receptors derive from a male donor with diffuse large B-cell lymphoma.

This clone was seen a single time. This chain's CDR3 is CASSAKGPVGPQYF. The CDR3 nucleotides read TGTGCCAGCAGTGCTAAAGGACCTGTGGGGCCCCAGTACTTC. The chain is built from TRBV25-1 and TRBJ2-5, with D maybe TRBD1 (5 bases). This CDR3 contains 14 residues. Germline V gives CDR1 MGHDK, CDR2 SYGVNS. V lost 4 bases and J 9 bases, leaving 18 bases between the germline ends.

The rearrangement uses TRBV27 and TRBJ2-3; D is possibly TRBD2 (7 bases). Germline V lookup: CDR1 MNHEY, CDR2 SMNVEV (reference sequence). The CDR3 covers 14 residues. V gave up 6 bases and J gave up 6 bases, with 16 bases separating them. The CDR3 protein is CASRLRGAGDTQYF. CDR3 bases: TGTGCCAGCAGGCTACGGGGGGCGGGGGATACGCAGTATTTT.

This sequence joins TRBV27 and TRBJ1-6, with a weak D call TRBD1 (5 bases). The CDR3 covers 15 residues. Germline assignment: CDR1 MNHEY and CDR2 SMNVEV (reference sequence). V was clipped by 6 bases and J by 5 bases, with 14 bases between them. Here the CDR3 reads CASRPPGADNSPLHF. The DNA for the CDR3 is TGTGCCAGCAGGCCCCCCGGGGCCGATAATTCACCCCTCCACTTT.

The chain employs TRBV9 and TRBJ2-1, with 16 bases matching TRBD2. Germline assignment: CDR1 SGDLS and CDR2 YYNGEE. This CDR3 contains 19 residues. V was pared by 4 bases and J by 4 bases, with 11 bases of the junction left unmatched. Here the CDR3 reads CASSPTGTSGGGIYNEQFF. CDR3 nucleotides: TGTGCCAGCAGCCCCACCGGGACTAGCGGGGGGGGGATATACAATGAGCAGTTCTTC.

This clone has just one count. The chain uses TRBV6-5 and TRBJ1-1; 7 bases agree with TRBD1. Trimming cost V 4 bases and J 5 bases; bases outside gene matches: 7. The CDR3 loop spans 14 amino acids. CDR1 and CDR2 (germline): MNHEY, SVGAGI. CDR3 coding DNA: TGTGCCAGCAGTTTTAGGGGGCGCGGAACTGAAGCTTTCTTT. Translating gives CASSFRGRGTEAFF.

This clone was seen a few times. The V and J genes are TRBV9 and TRBJ1-1, with D perhaps matching TRBD1 (6 bases). V dropped 6 bases and J dropped 1 base, with 10 bases sitting between them. Germline loops: CDR1 SGDLS, CDR2 YYNGEE. CDR3 length: 13 residues. Written as DNA, the CDR3 is TGTGCCAGCACCAGACAGGAGAACACTGAAGCTTTCTTT. Encoded protein: CASTRQENTEAFF.

The chain links TRBV5-5 to TRBJ2-5; D is uncertain. The CDR3 is 14 residues long. CDR1 is SGHKS, CDR2 YYEKEE, per germline (reference sequence). V was cut by 4 bases and J by 1 base, with 11 bases left in between. CDR3 DNA sequence: TGTGCCAGCAGCCCCGGTGGCAGCCAAGAGACCCAGTACTTC. The encoded protein is CASSPGGSQETQYF.

J is TRBJ2-5 and V is TRBV29-1; 7 bases line up with TRBD2. The germline gives CDR1 SQVTM, CDR2 ANQGSEA. V was clipped by 4 bases and J by 5 bases; unmatched bases: 7. The length of the CDR3 is 13 residues. Here the CDR3 reads CSVVASGSETQYF. CDR3 DNA: TGCAGCGTTGTTGCTAGCGGCTCCGAGACCCAGTACTTC.

The chain couples TRBV18 to TRBJ2-1; no clear D gene. The CDR3 is 13 amino acids. V was trimmed by 6 bases and J by 10 bases, leaving 16 bases between them. Germline V lookup: CDR1 KGHSH, CDR2 LQKENI. CDR3 protein: CASSPVGLTEQFF. In nucleotides, the CDR3 is TGTGCCAGCTCTCCGGTAGGCCTTACCGAGCAGTTCTTC.

The genes are TRBV7-7 and TRBJ2-3, with 8 nucleotides matching TRBD1. Losses at the gene ends were 5 bases for V and 2 bases for J; bases not matched to a gene: 6. Germline values: CDR1 SSHAT, CDR2 FNYEAQ (reference sequence). This CDR3 has 15 amino acids. The CDR3 reads CASSGGQGPTDTQYF. The CDR3 DNA reads as TGTGCCAGCAGCGGCGGACAGGGCCCCACAGATACGCAGTATTTT. Full variable domain (missing parts from reference TRBV7-7 and TRBJ2-3): GAGVSQSPRYKVTKRGQDVTLRCDPISSHATLYWYQQALGQGPEFLTYFNYEAQPDKSGLPSDRFSAERPEGSISTLTIQRTEQRDSAMYRCASSGGQGPTDTQYFGPGTRLTVL.

The gene calls are TRBV6-6 and TRBJ1-1; no firm D call. Germline V CDR1 and CDR2: MNHNY, SVGAGI (reference sequence). The CDR3 loop spans 10 amino acids. The germline V and J ends were trimmed by 9 bases and 6 bases, with 8 bases remaining between them. The CDR3 DNA sequence: TGTGCCAGTGAGGAGGCTGAAGCTTTCTTT. Translated, it gives CASEEAEAFF.

The chain uses TRBV11-2 and TRBJ2-7, with D possibly being TRBD2 (6 bases). The CDR3 loop spans 13 amino acids. V was shortened by 5 bases and J by 7 bases, with 15 bases between the two germline ends. CDR1 SGHAT and CDR2 FQNNGV come from the germline V gene. As DNA, the CDR3 is TGTGCCAGCAGCCCGCGGGGATTGCGGGAGCAGTACTTC. Amino acid sequence: CASSPRGLREQYF.

This clone was recorded once. The V call is TRBV7-9, the J call TRBJ2-1, with D maybe TRBD2 (6 bases). The germline V gene has CDR1 SEHNR and CDR2 FQNEAQ (reference sequence). The V end was cut by 1 base, the J end by 8 bases, with 15 bases between. This CDR3 has 15 residues. CDR3 protein: CASSLVGSGRYEQFF. Written as DNA, the CDR3 is TGTGCCAGCAGCTTAGTGGGTAGTGGGAGGTATGAGCAGTTCTTC.

The rearrangement joins TRBV5-4 to TRBJ2-7; D ambiguous. V lost 2 bases, J lost 0 bases, and 6 bases lay in between. CDR1 is SGHNT and CDR2 is YYREEE in the germline V gene (reference sequence). CDR3 length equals 13 residues. CDR3 coding DNA: TGTGCCAGCAGCTTTGTGGGCTCCTACGAGCAGTACTTC. This gives the protein CASSFVGSYEQYF.

The chain couples TRBV6-6 to TRBJ1-4; D remains ambiguous. This CDR3 is 15 amino acids long. Deletions cut 6 bases from V and 12 bases from J, with 23 bases between. CDR1 MNHNY and CDR2 SVGAGI come from the germline V gene (reference sequence). Here the CDR3 reads CASSPTDGRRPELFF. For the CDR3, the DNA is TGTGCCAGCAGCCCTACAGACGGACGTCGCCCAGAACTGTTTTTT.

The chain links TRBV14 to TRBJ1-2, with D hard to call. The germline V and J ends were trimmed by 2 bases and 8 bases, with 12 bases remaining between them. Germline V gene data show CDR1 as SGHDN and CDR2 as FVKESK. The CDR3 is made up of 13 amino acids. The CDR3 DNA follows: TGTGCCAGCAGCCAATCGTCGGCGCGGGGCTACACCTTC. Translation gives CASSQSSARGYTF.

V usage is TRBV18 and J usage is TRBJ1-1; D is uncertain. V shed 2 bases and J shed 1 base, with 8 bases lying between them. The germline V gene encodes CDR1 KGHSH and CDR2 LQKENI. This CDR3 has 14 amino acids. CDR3 nucleotides: TGTGCCAGCTCACCAGTAGGAAAGAACACTGAAGCTTTCTTT. This gives the protein CASSPVGKNTEAFF. Full variable domain (outside the CDR3, taken from reference TRBV18 and TRBJ1-1): NAGVMQNPRHLVRRRGQEARLRCSPMKGHSHVYWYRQLPEEGLKFMVYLQKENIIDESGMPKERFSAEFPKEGPSILRIQQVVRGDSAAYFCASSPVGKNTEAFFGQGTRLTVV.

This clone has just one count. The chain uses TRBV5-6 and TRBJ2-6; D gene unclear. The CDR3 is made up of 16 amino acids. V lost 2 bases, J lost 0 bases, and 9 bases lay in between. Per germline, CDR1 SGHDT and CDR2 YYEEEE. The CDR3 DNA is TGTGCCAGCAGCTTTGGACCGTCCTCTGGGGCCAACGTCCTGACTTTC. Residues: CASSFGPSSGANVLTF.

V and J are TRBV4-2 and TRBJ2-7, with D maybe TRBD2 (5 bases). Trimming shortened V by 0 bases and J by 3 bases, and 9 bases separated the two germline ends. Germline assignment: CDR1 LGHNA and CDR2 YNFKEQ. CDR3 size: 14 residues. In nucleotides, the CDR3 is TGTGCCAGCAGCCAAGATGAACTAGTCTACGAGCAGTACTTC. The encoded protein is CASSQDELVYEQYF.

Only a few counts were recorded for this clone. The V gene is TRBV2, the J gene TRBJ2-2; 8 positions match TRBD1. Germline V gene sequence: CDR1 SNHLY, CDR2 FYNNEI. The length of the CDR3 is 15 residues. The V gene end was trimmed by 7 bases and the J gene end by 5 bases; junction bases not matched to a gene: 9. As DNA, the CDR3 is TGTGCCAGCATGGGAGGACAGGGTCGTACCGGGGAGCTGTTTTTT. Its protein is CASMGGQGRTGELFF.

The table lists this clone with a few counts. The chain carries TRBV6-5 and TRBJ2-3; D is tentatively TRBD1 or TRBD2 (5 bases each). In germline, CDR1 is MNHEY, CDR2 SVGAGI. This CDR3 has 12 amino acids. The V end lost 8 bases, the J end lost 7 bases, and 13 bases lay between the germline ends. Written as DNA, the CDR3 is TGTGCCAGCGGGACCCCTTTTAATACGCAGTATTTT. Its protein is CASGTPFNTQYF.

The J gene is TRBJ1-1, the V gene TRBV5-5; possibly TRBD1 for D (5 bases). Looked up from germline, CDR1 is SGHKS and CDR2 is YYEKEE (reference sequence). V dropped 0 bases and J dropped 7 bases, with 13 bases sitting between them. This CDR3 is built from 14 residues. The CDR3 bases are TGTGCCAGCAGCTTGGTCCCCCGGGGGGTTGAAGCTTTCTTT. Translating gives CASSLVPRGVEAFF.

The chain combines TRBV19 with TRBJ2-5; 12 nucleotides line up with TRBD1. Germline CDR1 LNHDA, CDR2 SQIVND (reference sequence). The CDR3 runs 15 residues. V gave up 3 bases and J gave up 3 bases; unmatched junction bases: 2. CDR3 DNA: TGTGCCAGTAGTATGGGACAGGGGGCGAAAGAGACCCAGTACTTC. Translation gives CASSMGQGAKETQYF.

The gene calls are TRBV23-1 and TRBJ2-1; unclear D gene. TRBV23-1 falls under the ORF class, with uncertain function. This CDR3 has 20 residues. V dropped 8 bases and J dropped 3 bases, with 32 bases sitting between them. The CDR3 DNA sequence: TGCGCCAGCTCCCCTTACGCGGTCGTAAAATTTTGGTGGATCTACAATGAGCAGTTCTTC. Amino acid sequence: CASSPYAVVKFWWIYNEQFF.

The chain carries TRBV30 and TRBJ2-3, with 8 bases fitting TRBD2. Looked up from germline, CDR1 is GTSNPN and CDR2 is SVGIG (reference sequence). J was trimmed by 9 bases and V by 0 bases; bases with no gene match: 8. CDR3 length: 14 residues. DNA of the CDR3: TGTGCCTGGAGTGTCATGGCGGGGGGTGGAACGCAGTATTTT. Translated: CAWSVMAGGGTQYF.

The chain couples TRBV2 to TRBJ2-2; 7 nucleotides align to TRBD1. The CDR3 contains 13 residues. Germline V gene data show CDR1 as SNHLY and CDR2 as FYNNEI. The J segment lost 6 bases and the V segment lost 5 bases, leaving 3 bases of the junction unmatched. CDR3 DNA: TGTGCCAGCAGTCCGGGACAGCCCGGGGAGCTGTTTTTT. It specifies CASSPGQPGELFF.